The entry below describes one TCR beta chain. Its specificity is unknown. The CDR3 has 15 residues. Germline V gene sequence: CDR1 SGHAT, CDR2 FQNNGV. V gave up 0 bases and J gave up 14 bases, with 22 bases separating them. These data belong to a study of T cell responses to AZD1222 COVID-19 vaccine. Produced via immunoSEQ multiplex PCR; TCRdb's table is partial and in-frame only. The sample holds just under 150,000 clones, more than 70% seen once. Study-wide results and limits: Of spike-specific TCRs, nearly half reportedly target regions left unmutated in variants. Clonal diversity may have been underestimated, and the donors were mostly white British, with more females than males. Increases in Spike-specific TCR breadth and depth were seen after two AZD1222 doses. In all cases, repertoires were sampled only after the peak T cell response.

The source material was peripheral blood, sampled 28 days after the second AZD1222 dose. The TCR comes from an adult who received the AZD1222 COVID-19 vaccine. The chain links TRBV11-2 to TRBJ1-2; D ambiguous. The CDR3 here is CASSLDAAVKTQTTF. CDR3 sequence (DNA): TGTGCCAGCAGCTTAGACGCGGCGGTTAAGACCCAGACGACCTTC. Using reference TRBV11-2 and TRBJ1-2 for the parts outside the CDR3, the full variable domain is EAGVAQSPRYKIIEKRQSVAFWCNPISGHATLYWYQQILGQGPKLLIQFQNNGVVDDSQLPKDRFSAERLKGVDSTLKIQPAKLEDSAVYLCASSLDAAVKTQTTFGSGTRLTVV.